This section outlines one TCR beta chain sequence together with its context. Its target is not known. CDR3 regions of TCR beta were amplified from RNA transcripts. Second-round multiplex PCR came after a first-round RT-PCR that employed HTBI primers. Using its own MiXCR run on the multiplex PCR reads, TCRdb lists one record per CDR3 protein. Altogether some 1.1 million distinct CDR3 sequences are present, 36% being singletons, with the ten largest covering 8.5% to 14%. The V and J ends lost 7 bases and 5 bases respectively, with 11 bases between them. The CDR3 has 12 residues. The V gene's germline CDR1 is SGHVS and CDR2 FQNEAQ. The sample comes from a study of Graves' ophthalmopathy and Graves' hyperthyroidism. Study as a whole: By definition, stable hyperthyroidism involved no ophthalmopathy within 18 months of follow-up. Findings and limits, study-wide: Blood repertoires reportedly contained most expanded thyroid clonotypes above 0.001 frequency. Discrimination between ophthalmopathy and stable hyperthyroidism by a 13-signature model showed about 88% sensitivity and 75% to 84% specificity.

The sequence was obtained from an adult man with Graves' hyperthyroidism. Sequencing was carried out using peripheral blood or thyroid tissue (not recorded which). V gene TRBV7-8 combines with J gene TRBJ2-5, with a weak D call TRBD2 (5 bases). CDR3 bases: TGTGCCAGCATCGAGGGAAAGGAGACCCAGTACTTC. Translated: CASIEGKETQYF.